The clone carrying this T cell receptor (beta chain) has just a few counts. Its antigen is not known. Trimming pared 5 bases from V and 5 bases from J, leaving 10 bases between. Looked up from germline, CDR1 is SNHLY and CDR2 is FYNNEI. The CDR3 has 14 residues. This sample stems from a study of STAT5B mutations in CD4+ large granular lymphocyte leukemia. Across the study: The CDR3 'QG' motif was associated with a particular HLA allele among healthy donors.

Broader study findings: The CD4+ versus CD8+ T-LGLL clonality difference may reflect limited sample size.

The survey-level immunoSEQ assay was used. The authors' processing: Productive clonotypes were detectable down to 2.59 x 10-5 frequency. Produced via immunoSEQ multiplex PCR; TCRdb's table is partial and in-frame only. That table is the source of V, J and clone size, and D and trimming were worked out from the DNA. This sample has roughly 30,000 clones, with about three quarters found just once. The sequence came from a human donor in good health. Sequences were obtained from CD4+ T cells from blood buffy coats. This rearrangement joins TRBV2 to TRBJ1-6; D is unresolved. Here the CDR3 DNA reads TGTGCCAGCAGTTCCGACGGTGATAATTCACCCCTCCACTTT. Its protein product is CASSSDGDNSPLHF. Filled out from reference TRBV2 and TRBJ1-6, the complete variable domain reads EPEVTQTPSHQVTQMGQEVILRCVPISNHLYFYWYRQILGQKVEFLVSFYNNEISEKSEIFDDQFSVERPDGSNFTLKIRSTKLEDSAMYFCASSSDGDNSPLHFGNGTRLTVT.